The clone carrying this T cell receptor beta chain was seen repeatedly, ten times or more. Its antigen is still unknown. V dropped 0 bases and J dropped 1; count of bases not matched to a gene: 3. The germline V gene encodes CDR1 SGHRS and CDR2 YFSETQ. CDR3 length: 16 residues. This specimen belongs to a study of identical twins. Using its own MiXCR run on the 5' RACE reads, TCRdb lists one record per CDR3 protein. The sample yields 310,000 or so distinct CDR3 sequences, under 9% seen once. Study results and caveats: Interpretation of the results relied on cross-sectional statistical analysis and not on following the same donors.

The same data also contributed to another study, on yellow fever vaccine responses in identical twins. That source reports: Vaccine-induced T cell responses in twins were reportedly observed to appear partly convergent, partly personalized.

The sequence was collected from a young woman in good health. Sequenced: memory (CD45RO+) T cells sorted from blood. The chain employs TRBV5-1 and TRBJ2-1; 8 nucleotides match TRBD2. DNA for the CDR3: TGCGCCAGCAGCTTGGATAGCGGGGTTTCCTACAATGAGCAGTTCTTC. It specifies CASSLDSGVSYNEQFF.